These T cell receptor beta chains were read from a single sample in a study of response to subunit inactivated influenza vaccine. TCRdb re-called the RT-PCR reads with MiXCR, one entry per CDR3 protein. The sample gives around 530,000 distinct CDR3 sequences, approximately 10% of which show up once; about 10% is in the top ten. The sequencing here drew on PBMCs from blood, taken on the day of vaccination. The source is a man over 45 who received an inactivated influenza vaccine. CDR3s include the opening cysteine and the closing phenylalanine or tryptophan. A D gene is named only where the DNA matches it firmly. Not all rows give a size; the values are once, few, many and, for expanded clones, a class.

D | J | V | size | DNA | CDR3
- | TRBJ2-2 | TRBV6-2/TRBV6-3 | few | TGTGCCAGCACAGATCGGGGACAAAACACCGGGGAGCTGTTTTTT | CASTDRGQNTGELFF
TRBD1 | TRBJ2-3 | TRBV5-1 | few | TGCGCCAGCAGCTTAGAAGGGGGCGAGGCAGATACGCAGTATTTT | CASSLEGGEADTQYF
TRBD1 | TRBJ1-6 | TRBV12-3/TRBV12-4 | many | TGTGCCAGCAGGGATACAGGGGTTAATAATTCACCCCTCCACTTT | CASRDTGVNNSPLHF
- | TRBJ1-2 | TRBV6-5 | - | TGTGCCAGCAGTTATGCAGTAAACTTTAACTATGGCTACACCTTC | CASSYAVNFNYGYTF
TRBD2 | TRBJ2-3 | TRBV30 | - | TGTGCCTGGAGTGCCGCAATTCGTTTAGCGGGGGGTCGCACAGATACGCAGTATTTT | CAWSAAIRLAGGRTDTQYF
- | TRBJ2-1 | TRBV7-8 | - | TGTGCCAGCAGCCCACCGGGCTCCTACAATGAGCAGTTCTTC | CASSPPGSYNEQFF
TRBD2 | TRBJ2-7 | TRBV29-1 | once | TGCAGCGTCGCTAAAGGACTAGCGGGAGGGTCCTACGAGCAGTACTTC | CSVAKGLAGGSYEQYF
TRBD1 | TRBJ2-3 | TRBV27 | - | TGTGCCAGCAGTTTATTTGGGGCGACAGGGGGCCTCACAGATACGCAGTATTTT | CASSLFGATGGLTDTQYF
- | TRBJ2-7 | TRBV28 | few | TGTGCCAGTGGAGGGGGAGCCTACGAGCAGTACTTC | CASGGGAYEQYF
- | TRBJ2-1 | TRBV6-1 | few | TGTGCCAGCAGTCCCCGGGTTCTAGGGAGGACGGTGAATGAGCAGTTCTTC | CASSPRVLGRTVNEQFF
- | TRBJ2-3 | TRBV5-1 | many | TGCGCCAGCAGCCCCCCGGGAAACACAGATACGCAGTATTTT | CASSPPGNTDTQYF
TRBD1 | TRBJ1-2 | TRBV6-1 | - | TGTGCCAGCGAGCCGGGACAGAACTATGGCTACACCTTC | CASEPGQNYGYTF
- | TRBJ1-2 | TRBV28 | few | TGTGCCAGCAGTGCCCGCGGGGGAGTTTATGGCTACACCTTC | CASSARGGVYGYTF
- | TRBJ2-1 | TRBV11-2 | many | TGTGCCAGCAGCTTGGAGAGCTCCTACAATGAGCAGTTCTTC | CASSLESSYNEQFF
- | TRBJ2-2 | TRBV12-3/TRBV12-4 | many | TGTGCCAGCAGTTTAGCGGGAAGGGGGACCGGGGAGCTGTTTTTT | CASSLAGRGTGELFF
- | TRBJ2-2 | TRBV6-8 | few | TGTGCCAGCCAGTGCACCGGGGAGCTGTTTTTT | CASQCTGELFF
- | TRBJ2-2 | TRBV10-3 | - | TGTGGCATCAGTGGAAAGGCGGCAGCCCCGAACACCGGGGAGCTGTTTTTT | CGISGKAAAPNTGELFF
- | TRBJ1-4 | TRBV29-1 | - | TGCAGCACAACAGGCGGCCCTAATGAAAAACTGTTTTTT | CSTTGGPNEKLFF
TRBD2 | TRBJ2-1 | TRBV5-1 | - | TGCGCCAGCAGTGGACTAGCGGAAAACAATGAGCAGTTCTTC | CASSGLAENNEQFF
TRBD2 | TRBJ2-7 | TRBV18 | many | TGTGCCAGCTCACCTCCGGGACTACCGCCTGACGAGCAGTACTTC | CASSPPGLPPDEQYF